These 32 T cell receptor beta chains were sequenced from one sample in a study of radiation and T cells in renal cell carcinoma. Noted time point: blood 4 weeks post-SBRT, at nephrectomy. Treatment of the sample: 15 Gy SBRT to primary tumor, nephrectomy 4 weeks later. The method was immunoSEQ multiplex PCR; TCRdb's version includes in-frame clones alone and lacks a portion of them. Among 140,000 or so clones, about 88% were seen once, and the ten largest hold less than 20%. The sample here was blood, taken from a patient whose treatment included radiotherapy and nephrectomy. These receptors were obtained from a woman aged 45-60 years with renal cell carcinoma.

This sequence joins TRBV18 and TRBJ2-1; 12 bases are shared with TRBD2. The trim removed 3 bases at V and 6 bases at J, leaving 0 bases unmatched. CDR1 is KGHSH and CDR2 is LQKENI in the germline V gene. This CDR3 has 14 amino acids. CDR3 loop: CASSPGLAGNEQFF. In nucleotides, the CDR3 is TGTGCCAGCTCACCGGGACTAGCGGGCAATGAGCAGTTCTTC.

CDR3 region: CSARWTDEQYF. CDR3 nucleotide sequence: TGCAGTGCTAGGTGGACGGACGAGCAGTACTTC. The chain has TRBV20-1 and TRBJ2-7; D gene uncertain. In germline, CDR1 is DFQATT, CDR2 SNEGSKA (reference sequence). The CDR3 loop spans 11 amino acids. V was shortened by 3 bases and J by 5 bases, with 8 bases between the two germline ends.

This clone was seen only a few times. V usage is TRBV5-4 and J usage is TRBJ1-5; D may be TRBD1 (6 bases). V was trimmed by 3 bases and J by 4 bases, leaving 8 bases between them. The length of the CDR3 is 13 residues. CDR1 SGHNT and CDR2 YYREEE come from the germline V gene (reference sequence). CDR3 nucleotides: TGTGCCAGCAGCTCGGACAGTAATCAGCCCCAGCATTTT. It translates to CASSSDSNQPQHF.

The CDR3 DNA reads as TGTGCTAGTGGTTTGGGGCTGGGGGGGGAAGCTTTCTTT. Amino acids: CASGLGLGGEAFF. The rearrangement joins TRBV12-5 to TRBJ1-1; possibly TRBD1 for D (5 bases). Germline CDR1 is LGHNT and CDR2 is FRNRAP. This CDR3 has 13 amino acids. Trimming left V 1 base short and J 8 bases short, with 11 bases between.

The rearrangement uses TRBV4-3 and TRBJ1-1, with no clear D. The CDR3 consists of 12 residues. V was trimmed by 1 base and J by 8 bases, leaving 8 bases between them. Germline V lookup: CDR1 LGHNA, CDR2 YSLEER. This chain's CDR3 is CASSQGALEAFF. The CDR3 DNA is TGCGCCAGCAGCCAAGGGGCTCTGGAAGCTTTCTTT.

This chain links TRBV6-5 with TRBJ1-6, with no clear D. The V and J ends lost 4 bases and 14 bases respectively, with 15 bases between them. The CDR3 is made up of 13 amino acids. Germline V gene data show CDR1 as MNHEY and CDR2 as SVGAGI. The CDR3 region is CASSWTDQFTLHF. In DNA form, the CDR3 reads TGTGCCAGCAGTTGGACTGACCAATTCACCCTCCACTTT.

In its sample, this clone was seen a few times. The chain uses TRBV27 and TRBJ1-1; a weak D match, TRBD1 (5 bases). CDR1 and CDR2 from the germline V gene are MNHEY and SMNVEV (reference sequence). V gave up 5 bases and J gave up 3 bases, with 13 bases separating them. The CDR3 length is 14 residues. CDR3 protein: CASSRHRGDTEAFF. The CDR3, as DNA: TGTGCCAGCAGTCGACATAGGGGTGACACTGAAGCTTTCTTT.

J is TRBJ2-1 and V is TRBV7-9; no clear D. V was shortened by 5 bases and J by 3 bases, with 8 bases between the two germline ends. Germline loops: CDR1 SEHNR, CDR2 FQNEAQ (reference sequence). The CDR3 is 13 residues long. The CDR3 DNA reads as TGTGCCAGCAGCACTGCCGGCTACAATGAGCAGTTCTTC. Its protein product is CASSTAGYNEQFF.

The chain couples TRBV19 to TRBJ2-5; D possibly corresponds to TRBD2 (5 bases). Germline CDR1 is LNHDA and CDR2 is SQIVND (reference sequence). The length of the CDR3 is 12 residues. Trimming took off 4 bases at V and 5 bases at J, with 8 bases between the two ends. The CDR3 spells CASSTGFETQYF. The CDR3 nucleotides read TGTGCCAGTAGTACGGGGTTTGAGACCCAGTACTTC.

The V call is TRBV18, the J call TRBJ1-5; weak D call: TRBD1 (5 bases). This CDR3 has 16 residues. With 4 bases removed from V and 4 bases from J, the gap between germline ends came to 17 bases. The germline V gene encodes CDR1 KGHSH and CDR2 LQKENI. The CDR3, as DNA: TGTGCCAGCTCACTACCGACGGGGGTAGGGAATCAGCCCCAGCATTTT. Protein product: CASSLPTGVGNQPQHF.

V is TRBV9 and J is TRBJ2-2; D possibly corresponds to TRBD1 (6 bases). From germline, CDR1 is SGDLS and CDR2 YYNGEE. The CDR3 length is 16 residues. Deletions cut 0 bases from V and 2 bases from J, with 11 bases between. CDR3 DNA: TGTGCCAGCAGCGTAGGGCAGGGGCCAAACACCGGGGAGCTGTTTTTT. It encodes CASSVGQGPNTGELFF.

This chain connects TRBV5-1 to TRBJ1-2, with D unresolved. V was shortened by 0 bases and J by 4 bases, with 13 bases between the two germline ends. Germline V gives CDR1 SGHRS, CDR2 YFSETQ. The CDR3 covers 15 residues. CDR3 region: CASSLEQTRTYGYTF. In nucleotides, the CDR3 is TGCGCCAGCAGCTTGGAACAAACAAGGACCTATGGCTACACCTTC.

This clone was counted a single time. The chain links TRBV6-1 to TRBJ2-5; tentative D call: TRBD2 (6 bases). CDR1 is MNHNS and CDR2 is SASEGT in the germline V gene. The CDR3 is made up of 17 amino acids. Trimming removed 3 bases at V and 5 bases at J, with 22 bases between. The CDR3 loop reads CASSEPLEEGFEETQYF. The CDR3 region has the DNA TGTGCCAGCAGTGAGCCCCTAGAGGAGGGGTTTGAGGAGACCCAGTACTTC.

J is TRBJ1-2 and V is TRBV28, with D possibly matching TRBD1 (6 bases). The germline gives CDR1 MDHEN, CDR2 SYDVKM. The CDR3 has 13 residues. V was shortened by 6 bases and J by 4 bases, with 12 bases between the two germline ends. For the CDR3, the DNA is TGTGCCAGCAGCTTGACAGGATCCTATGGCTACACCTTC. Amino acid sequence: CASSLTGSYGYTF.

The CDR3 region has the DNA TGTGCCAGCAGCTTGGACAGGGCAGGGGACACTGAAGCTTTCTTT. This gives the protein CASSLDRAGDTEAFF. The chain uses TRBV5-4 and TRBJ1-1; maybe TRBD1 (6 bases). V was shortened by 0 bases and J by 3 bases, with 12 bases between the two germline ends. The CDR3 is made up of 15 amino acids. Germline assignment: CDR1 SGHNT and CDR2 YYREEE (reference sequence).

The CDR3 reads CASSTSGTYNEQFF. In DNA form, the CDR3 reads TGTGCCAGCTCCACTAGCGGTACATACAATGAGCAGTTCTTC. The chain couples TRBV2 to TRBJ2-1; 8 bases agree with TRBD2. The CDR3 loop spans 14 amino acids. The germline V gene encodes CDR1 SNHLY and CDR2 FYNNEI. The J segment lost 4 bases and the V segment lost 8 bases, leaving 7 bases of the junction unmatched.

The chain uses TRBV28 and TRBJ2-7; TRBD2 aligns across 9 bases. V dropped 4 bases and J dropped 5; count of bases not matched to a gene: 12. The CDR3 covers 16 residues. Per germline, CDR1 MDHEN and CDR2 SYDVKM. CDR3 coding DNA: TGTGCCAGCAGTTCCCCATATGCGGGGGGGCCGGACGAGCAGTACTTC. Protein sequence: CASSSPYAGGPDEQYF.

This sequence joins TRBV6-1 and TRBJ1-5; 7 nucleotides align to TRBD1. The germline V gene has CDR1 MNHNS and CDR2 SASEGT. J lost 4 bases, V lost 3 bases, and 9 bases had no gene match. The CDR3 contains 16 residues. This chain's CDR3 is CASSEVGQRLNQPQHF. The CDR3 DNA sequence: TGTGCCAGCAGTGAGGTGGGACAGAGACTAAATCAGCCCCAGCATTTT.

The chain recombines TRBV18 with TRBJ2-7; 7 nucleotides line up with TRBD1. The CDR3 is made up of 13 amino acids. V dropped 3 bases and J dropped 3; count of bases not matched to a gene: 2. The V gene's germline CDR1 is KGHSH and CDR2 LQKENI. The CDR3, as DNA: TGTGCCAGCTCACCGGGACAGAACTACGAGCAGTACTTC. Amino acid sequence: CASSPGQNYEQYF.

The J gene is TRBJ2-7, the V gene TRBV4-1; D remains ambiguous. The V end lost 4 bases, the J end lost 2 bases, and 12 bases lay between the germline ends. The CDR3 contains 14 residues. Germline V gene sequence: CDR1 MGHRA, CDR2 YSYEKL. DNA for the CDR3: TGCGCCAGCAGCCCTAACAAGCCTCCCTACGAGCAGTACTTC. Translation: CASSPNKPPYEQYF.

This chain links TRBV5-1 with TRBJ1-4, with D perhaps TRBD1 (5 bases). The germline CDR1 and CDR2 sequences are SGHRS and YFSETQ. This CDR3 region has 15 residues. Trimming stripped 0 bases from V and 6 bases from J, with 12 bases between. CDR3 nucleotides: TGCGCCAGCAGCTTGGGAGCGGGGGGTGATGAAAAACTGTTTTTT. This translates into CASSLGAGGDEKLFF.

The chain is built from TRBV5-1 and TRBJ2-5; the D gene is possibly TRBD2 (6 bases). The J call is in doubt because the DNA end fits TRBJ2-7 better. The CDR3 has 16 amino acids. CDR1 is SGHRS, CDR2 YFSETQ, per germline. CDR3 nucleotide sequence: TGCGCCAGCAGCCCCGCTGGAGGGGAGGTAACCTACGAGCAGTACTTC. Protein product: CASSPAGGEVTYEQYF.

The chain joins TRBV2 to TRBJ1-2, with no clear D. The CDR3 loop spans 16 amino acids. Between the trimmed V and J ends, which lost 0 bases and 6 bases, there was a span of 17 bases. From germline, CDR1 is SNHLY and CDR2 FYNNEI. The CDR3 DNA follows: TGTGCCAGCAGTGAAGCGCTCAGAAAACGGGGTGATGGCTACACCTTC. Amino acids: CASSEALRKRGDGYTF. The variable domain in full, completed from reference TRBV2 and TRBJ1-2, reads EPEVTQTPSHQVTQMGQEVILRCVPISNHLYFYWYRQILGQKVEFLVSFYNNEISEKSEIFDDQFSVERPDGSNFTLKIRSTKLEDSAMYFCASSEALRKRGDGYTFGSGTRLTVV.

V is TRBV28 and J is TRBJ1-3; D is unresolved. The length of the CDR3 is 15 residues. Looked up from germline, CDR1 is MDHEN and CDR2 is SYDVKM. V was clipped by 2 bases and J by 2 bases, with 10 bases between them. The CDR3 region is CASSLVSQPGNTIYF. The CDR3 DNA sequence: TGTGCCAGCAGTTTAGTCTCCCAGCCTGGAAACACCATATATTTT. Full variable domain (missing parts from reference TRBV28 and TRBJ1-3): DVKVTQSSRYLVKRTGEKVFLECVQDMDHENMFWYRQDPGLGLRLIYFSYDVKMKEKGDIPEGYSVSREKKERFSLILESASTNQTSMYLCASSLVSQPGNTIYFGEGSWLTVV.

A note on this clone: Distinct nucleotide sequences in the sample also encode this CDR3. The rearrangement uses TRBV5-4 and TRBJ1-1, with D possibly being TRBD1 (5 bases). The CDR3 has 14 amino acids. CDR1 and CDR2 from the germline V gene are SGHNT and YYREEE (reference sequence). The V and J ends lost 1 base and 0 bases respectively, with 7 bases between them. The CDR3: CASSLTGVNTEAFF. Here the CDR3 DNA reads TGTGCCAGCAGCTTGACAGGAGTGAACACTGAAGCTTTCTTT.

The chain employs TRBV2 and TRBJ2-1; D is perhaps TRBD1 (5 bases). The CDR3 runs 13 residues. V was trimmed by 6 bases and J by 15 bases, leaving 21 bases between them. Germline V CDR1 and CDR2: SNHLY, FYNNEI. Written as DNA, the CDR3 is TGTGCCAGCAGCGACCAAAATCTGGGGCCAGGGTTCTTC. This translates into CASSDQNLGPGFF.

The sample holds one count of this clone. This chain links TRBV10-3 with TRBJ2-7; D ambiguous. V was shortened by 0 bases and J by 3 bases, with 9 bases between the two germline ends. The CDR3 extends over 14 amino acids. Germline V gene sequence: CDR1 ENHRY, CDR2 SYGVKD. The CDR3 reads CAISESASHYEQYF. CDR3 bases: TGTGCCATCAGTGAGTCGGCATCACACTACGAGCAGTACTTC.

V usage is TRBV11-3 and J usage is TRBJ1-1; D not resolved. The CDR3 runs 14 residues. The germline gives CDR1 SGHNT, CDR2 YENEEA. V was shortened by 1 base and J by 3 bases, with 9 bases between the two germline ends. CDR3 region: CASSLGRADTEAFF. CDR3 nucleotides: TGTGCCAGCAGCTTAGGCCGCGCAGACACTGAAGCTTTCTTT.

V usage is TRBV27 and J usage is TRBJ1-2; D uncertain. The germline V gene encodes CDR1 MNHEY and CDR2 SMNVEV (reference sequence). The CDR3 has 15 residues. The V end lost 2 bases, the J end lost 3 bases, and 13 bases lay between the germline ends. The CDR3 bases are TGTGCCAGCAGTTTAGATAGGAGTGCTCACTATGGCTACACCTTC. Translation: CASSLDRSAHYGYTF.

The V call is TRBV5-1, the J call TRBJ2-7, with 9 positions matching TRBD1. The J segment lost 6 bases and the V segment lost 1 base, leaving 5 bases of the junction unmatched. The germline gives CDR1 SGHRS, CDR2 YFSETQ. The CDR3 totals 14 residues. CDR3 sequence reads: CASSLLTGGGEQYF. The DNA for the CDR3 is TGCGCCAGCAGCTTGCTAACAGGGGGCGGCGAGCAGTACTTC.

J is TRBJ2-7 and V is TRBV7-3; 7 bases fit TRBD1. The germline V gene encodes CDR1 SGHTA and CDR2 FQGTGA. The junction had 4 bases not matched to a gene; V was cut back by 5 bases and J by 6 bases. The CDR3 is made up of 12 amino acids. Here the CDR3 reads CASSQAGGEQYF. The CDR3 bases are TGTGCCAGCAGCCAGGCAGGGGGCGAGCAGTACTTC.

As DNA, the CDR3 is TGTGCCAGCAGTAGAGGGGGACCTAACTATGGCTACACCTTC. This codes for CASSRGGPNYGYTF. The gene calls are TRBV28 and TRBJ1-2; tentative D call: TRBD1 (6 bases). The CDR3 loop spans 14 amino acids. Looked up from germline, CDR1 is MDHEN and CDR2 is SYDVKM. The V end lost 5 bases, the J end lost 0 bases, and 10 bases lay between the germline ends.